This T cell receptor beta chain was recorded in a study of technical replicates of blood from a handful of donors. The germline CDR1 and CDR2 sequences are SGHRS and YFSETQ. V trimming: 0 bases; J trimming: 10 bases; junction bases outside the gene matches: 0. The CDR3 runs 12 residues. Using immunoSEQ multiplex PCR, the repertoire was profiled, and TCRdb retains in-frame clones only, with some absent. Here the sample spans around 86,000 clones, 96% being singletons. Input material: T cells isolated from PBMCs. The receptor was derived from a human donor in good health. The genes are TRBV5-1 and TRBJ2-3, with 9 bases lining up with TRBD1. CDR3 sequence (DNA): TGCGCCAGCAGCTTGGGGACAGGGGCGCAGTATTTT. Translated: CASSLGTGAQYF.